The 25 T cell receptor beta chains reported below all come from one sample, sequenced in a study of long-term antiretroviral therapy in people with HIV. Researchers report immunoSEQ v3.0 was run at survey level. Only in-frame clones appear in the TCRdb table, and some are missing; sequencing was by immunoSEQ multiplex PCR. The profile shows approximately 30,000 clones, around 75% of them singletons. The sequences come from unsorted PBMCs, collected 1.9 years after starting antiretroviral therapy. These receptors all stem from a man between 18 and 29 years old with HIV.

V usage is TRBV10-2 and J usage is TRBJ1-4, with TRBD1 as a possible D gene (6 bases). This CDR3 is 14 amino acids long. The germline V gene has CDR1 WSHSY and CDR2 SAAADI. The V end lost 3 bases, the J end lost 10 bases, and 15 bases lay between the germline ends. The CDR3 region is CASSEGHRDGKLFF. As DNA, the CDR3 is TGCGCCAGCAGTGAAGGCCACAGGGATGGAAAACTGTTTTTT.

V is TRBV7-6 and J is TRBJ1-6; D unclear. Germline assignment: CDR1 SGHVS and CDR2 FNYEAQ. The V and J ends lost 2 bases and 7 bases respectively, with 3 bases between them. The CDR3 has 12 residues. CDR3 sequence: CASSLMNSPLHF. CDR3 nucleotides: TGTGCCAGCAGCTTAATGAATTCACCCCTCCACTTT.

This chain joins TRBV19 and TRBJ1-2, with TRBD1 matching 7 bases. Trimming took 7 bases from V and 8 from J; bases not matched to a gene: 10. Per germline, CDR1 LNHDA and CDR2 SQIVND (reference sequence). There are 13 residues in the CDR3. This CDR3 reads CASNLGPGGGYTF. CDR3 bases: TGTGCCAGTAACCTCGGGCCAGGGGGAGGCTACACCTTC.

The chain combines TRBV6-5 with TRBJ2-1; D is perhaps TRBD1 (6 bases). The CDR3 contains 14 residues. Trimming left V 0 bases short and J 6 bases short, with 9 bases between. Germline V gives CDR1 MNHEY, CDR2 SVGAGI. The CDR3, as DNA: TGTGCCAGCAGTTACTCGGACAGTCCCAATGAGCAGTTCTTC. This encodes CASSYSDSPNEQFF.

J is TRBJ2-1 and V is TRBV6-4, with D unclear. Trimming cost V 3 bases and J 7 bases, with 13 bases left between them. CDR1 is MRHNA and CDR2 is SNTAGT in the germline V gene. This CDR3 has 14 amino acids. The DNA for the CDR3 is TGTGCCAGCAGTGAACCGAGCCACTCTAATGAGCAGTTCTTC. Protein sequence: CASSEPSHSNEQFF.

The chain recombines TRBV27 with TRBJ2-7; D may be TRBD2 (5 bases). The CDR3 is made up of 16 amino acids. The V and J ends lost 2 bases and 2 bases respectively, with 16 bases between them. From germline, CDR1 is MNHEY and CDR2 SMNVEV (reference sequence). The CDR3 loop reads CASSLKAVGVPYEQYV. The CDR3 DNA follows: TGTGCCAGCAGTTTAAAAGCCGTCGGGGTTCCCTACGAGCAGTACGTC.

This chain connects TRBV10-3 to TRBJ1-1, with 8 nucleotides matching TRBD1. The CDR3 totals 15 residues. Germline V gene sequence: CDR1 ENHRY, CDR2 SYGVKD. V shed 6 bases, J shed 4 bases, and the junction held 10 bases outside the gene matches. The chain's CDR3 is CAIRPTGAPGTEAFF. The DNA of the CDR3 is TGTGCCATCAGGCCGACAGGGGCCCCAGGCACTGAAGCTTTCTTT.

The J gene is TRBJ2-7, the V gene TRBV2; D possibly matches TRBD1 or TRBD2 (5 bases each). This CDR3 contains 12 residues. The V end lost 7 bases, the J end lost 6 bases, and 13 bases lay between the germline ends. Germline V lookup: CDR1 SNHLY, CDR2 FYNNEI. CDR3 nucleotides: TGTGCCAGCAAGTCGGGGACGGGCGAGCAGTACTTC. Translated: CASKSGTGEQYF.

The J gene is TRBJ1-1, the V gene TRBV6-5, with TRBD1 identical over 8 bases. V lost 6 bases, J lost 5 bases, and 5 bases stayed unmatched. The CDR3 loop spans 13 amino acids. Germline V gene sequence: CDR1 MNHEY, CDR2 SVGAGI. The CDR3 loop reads CASRWTGYTEAFF. DNA of the CDR3: TGTGCCAGCAGATGGACAGGGTATACTGAAGCTTTCTTT.

CDR3 region: CASRAVAGTGELFF. The CDR3 DNA sequence: TGTGCCAGCAGGGCTGTTGCGGGCACCGGGGAGCTGTTTTTT. The chain combines TRBV28 with TRBJ2-2, with a possible D match to TRBD2 (5 bases). Germline V gene data show CDR1 as MDHEN and CDR2 as SYDVKM. V dropped 6 bases and J dropped 4 bases, with 12 bases sitting between them. The CDR3 contains 14 residues. The full variable domain, completed using reference TRBV28 and TRBJ2-2, is DVKVTQSSRYLVKRTGEKVFLECVQDMDHENMFWYRQDPGLGLRLIYFSYDVKMKEKGDIPEGYSVSREKKERFSLILESASTNQTSMYLCASRAVAGTGELFFGEGSRLTVL.

For the CDR3, the DNA is TGTGCCAGCAGTTTCAGGGTGTGGCAGCCCCAGCATTTT. Its protein product is CASSFRVWQPQHF. The chain recombines TRBV28 with TRBJ1-5; a weak D match, TRBD1 (5 bases). Per the germline V gene, CDR1 is MDHEN and CDR2 is SYDVKM. V lost 3 bases and J lost 7, with 10 bases in between. CDR3 length: 13 residues.

V usage is TRBV5-6 and J usage is TRBJ2-3; maybe TRBD1 (5 bases). There are 12 residues in the CDR3. Germline CDR1 is SGHDT and CDR2 is YYEEEE. The V end was cut by 0 bases, the J end by 7 bases, with 6 bases between. CDR3 coding DNA: TGTGCCAGCAGCTTGGAGGGGCATACGCAGTATTTT. Translating gives CASSLEGHTQYF.

The chain links TRBV27 to TRBJ2-1; D remains unclear. This CDR3 is built from 15 residues. Germline-derived CDR1 and CDR2 are MNHEY and SMNVEV (reference sequence). Trimming took off 5 bases at V and 0 bases at J, with 11 bases between the two ends. CDR3 nucleotides: TGTGCCAGCAGTCGGGTAATGGGCTCCTACAATGAGCAGTTCTTC. Translation: CASSRVMGSYNEQFF.

The chain has TRBV21-1 and TRBJ1-5; TRBD1, the table's D call, was not compared with the DNA. TRBV21-1 is designated a pseudogene. This CDR3 comprises 19 residues. The CDR3 sequence is CASSKGCRGDCFSNQPQHF. CDR3 nucleotides: TGTGCCAGCAGCAAAGGTTGCAGGGGGGACTGCTTTAGCAATCAGCCCCAGCATTTT.

This clone has a handful of counts. The chain recombines TRBV7-9 with TRBJ1-1; unclear D gene. V lost 1 base to trimming and J lost 7 bases, with 13 bases between them. This CDR3 region has 14 residues. The germline gives CDR1 SEHNR, CDR2 FQNEAQ (reference sequence). The CDR3 DNA reads as TGTGCCAGCAGCTTAGGTATAGGCAAGGGTGAAGCTTTCTTT. This sequence encodes CASSLGIGKGEAFF.

The genes are TRBV27 and TRBJ1-1; TRBD1 agrees at 7 bases. The germline V gene encodes CDR1 MNHEY and CDR2 SMNVEV (reference sequence). Trimming cost V 6 bases and J 4 bases; bases outside gene matches: 5. CDR3 length equals 13 residues. In nucleotides, the CDR3 is TGTGCCAGCAGCCTACAGGGGATCACTGAAGCTTTCTTT. Translated: CASSLQGITEAFF.

The rearrangement uses TRBV6-5 and TRBJ1-3, with D maybe TRBD1 (6 bases). Germline CDR1 is MNHEY and CDR2 is SVGAGI. Trimming stripped 0 bases from V and 0 bases from J, with 9 bases between. This CDR3 is built from 16 residues. CDR3 in amino acids: CASSYSAGDSGNTIYF. Here the CDR3 DNA reads TGTGCCAGCAGTTACTCTGCAGGGGACTCTGGAAACACCATATATTTT.

The chain combines TRBV5-5 with TRBJ2-7; 8 bases fit TRBD1. There are 15 residues in the CDR3. The V gene's germline CDR1 is SGHKS and CDR2 YYEKEE (reference sequence). V was pared by 0 bases and J by 5 bases, with 7 bases of the junction left unmatched. CDR3 in DNA: TGTGCCAGCAGCTTGGGGACAGGGACGGCCAACGAGCAGTACGTC. Its translation is CASSLGTGTANEQYV.

The J gene is TRBJ1-3, the V gene TRBV6-5; tentatively, D is TRBD1 (5 bases). Germline V gene data show CDR1 as MNHEY and CDR2 as SVGAGI. The CDR3 loop spans 14 amino acids. Trimming removed 6 bases from V and 0 bases from J, with 9 bases in between. The CDR3 reads CASSPGASGNTIYF. CDR3 in DNA: TGTGCCAGCAGCCCCGGGGCCTCTGGAAACACCATATATTTT.

This clone has a single count. This CDR3 reads CASSSPASGGHSYEQYF. In DNA form, the CDR3 reads TGTGCCAGCAGCTCCCCCGCTAGCGGGGGGCACTCCTACGAGCAGTACTTC. This chain joins TRBV7-2 and TRBJ2-7; 11 nucleotides match TRBD2. The CDR3 spans 17 residues. V lost 4 bases and J lost 0; bases outside the gene matches: 8. Germline values: CDR1 SGHTA, CDR2 FQGNSA.

The V gene is TRBV10-2, the J gene TRBJ1-5; D gene unclear. CDR1 WSHSY and CDR2 SAAADI come from the germline V gene. Trimming stripped 3 bases from V and 3 bases from J, with 6 bases between. This CDR3 is 13 amino acids long. CDR3 in DNA: TGCGCCAGCAGTGAACGTCACAATCAGCCCCAGCATTTT. Translation: CASSERHNQPQHF.

This chain uses TRBV19 with TRBJ2-3, with D perhaps TRBD2 (6 bases). The CDR3 runs to 17 residues. V lost 7 bases, J lost 3 bases, and 23 bases lay in between. Germline V gene data show CDR1 as LNHDA and CDR2 as SQIVND (reference sequence). CDR3 sequence (DNA): TGTGCCAGTACCCCTCAGCCGGGGAGGTTCGGAACAGATACGCAGTATTTT. Amino acids: CASTPQPGRFGTDTQYF.

This clone was counted once. The chain combines TRBV7-3 with TRBJ2-3; TRBD2 matches at 9 bases. V lost 5 bases to trimming and J lost 6 bases; unmatched junction nucleotides: 12. Germline-derived CDR1 and CDR2 are SGHTA and FQGTGA. This CDR3 region has 16 residues. Written as DNA, the CDR3 is TGTGCCAGCAGCCCCCAGGGGCGGGGGGGCTCGGATACGCAGTATTTT. It encodes CASSPQGRGGSDTQYF.

This chain uses TRBV30 with TRBJ1-4; D remains unclear. CDR1 GTSNPN and CDR2 SVGIG come from the germline V gene (reference sequence). The V gene lost 2 bases and the J gene lost 5 bases, with 15 bases spanning the gap. The CDR3 loop spans 15 amino acids. DNA for the CDR3: TGTGCCTGGAGTTTTCCGCCCTCAGCCAATGAAAAACTGTTTTTT. This translates into CAWSFPPSANEKLFF.

V usage is TRBV5-1 and J usage is TRBJ2-1; TRBD2 might be the D (5 bases). The V gene's germline CDR1 is SGHRS and CDR2 YFSETQ. The V gene lost 4 bases and the J gene lost 0 bases, with 14 bases spanning the gap. The CDR3 totals 16 residues. The CDR3 coding sequence is TGCGCCAGCAGCCCGCTAGCCTCTGACTCCTACAATGAGCAGTTCTTC. This encodes CASSPLASDSYNEQFF.